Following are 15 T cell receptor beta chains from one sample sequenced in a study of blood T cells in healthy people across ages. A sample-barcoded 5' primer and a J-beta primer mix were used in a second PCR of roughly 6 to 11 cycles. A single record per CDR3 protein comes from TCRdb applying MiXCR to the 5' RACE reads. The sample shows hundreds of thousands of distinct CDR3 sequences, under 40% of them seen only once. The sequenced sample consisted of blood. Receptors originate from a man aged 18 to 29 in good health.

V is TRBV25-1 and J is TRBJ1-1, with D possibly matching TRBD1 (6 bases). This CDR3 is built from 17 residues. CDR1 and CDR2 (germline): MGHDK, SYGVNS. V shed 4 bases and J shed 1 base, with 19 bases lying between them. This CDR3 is CASSGSRGGLRNTEAFF. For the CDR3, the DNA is TGTGCCAGCAGTGGGTCGCGGGGGGGCTTAAGGAACACTGAAGCTTTCTTT.

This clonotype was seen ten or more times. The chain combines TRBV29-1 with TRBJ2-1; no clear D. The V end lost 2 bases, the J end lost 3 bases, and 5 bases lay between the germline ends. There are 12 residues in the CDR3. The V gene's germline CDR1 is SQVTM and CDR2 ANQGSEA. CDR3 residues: CSVENSYNEQFF. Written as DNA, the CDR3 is TGCAGCGTTGAAAACAGCTACAATGAGCAGTTCTTC.

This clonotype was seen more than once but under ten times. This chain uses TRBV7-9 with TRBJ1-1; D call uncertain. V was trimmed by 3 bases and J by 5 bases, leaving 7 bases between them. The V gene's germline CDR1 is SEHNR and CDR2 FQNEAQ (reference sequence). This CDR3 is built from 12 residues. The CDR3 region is CASSFVSTEAFF. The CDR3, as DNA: TGTGCCAGCAGCTTCGTATCTACTGAAGCTTTCTTT.

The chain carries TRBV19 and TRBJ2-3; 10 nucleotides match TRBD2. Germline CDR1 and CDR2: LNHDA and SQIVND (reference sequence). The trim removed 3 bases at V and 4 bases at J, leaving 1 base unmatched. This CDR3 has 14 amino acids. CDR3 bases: TGTGCCAGTAGTATCGGACTAGCGGCAGATACGCAGTATTTT. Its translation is CASSIGLAADTQYF. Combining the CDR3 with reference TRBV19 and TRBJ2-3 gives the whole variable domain DGGITQSPKYLFRKEGQNVTLSCEQNLNHDAMYWYRQDPGQGLRLIYYSQIVNDFQKGDIAEGYSVSREKKESFPLTVTSAQKNPTAFYLCASSIGLAADTQYFGPGTRLTVL.

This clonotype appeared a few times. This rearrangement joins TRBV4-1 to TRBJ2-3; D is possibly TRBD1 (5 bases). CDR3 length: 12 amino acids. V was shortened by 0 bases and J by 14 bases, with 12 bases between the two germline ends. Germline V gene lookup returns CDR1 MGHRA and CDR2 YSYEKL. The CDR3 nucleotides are TGCGCCAGCAGCCAAGAAGGGCGACAGCCGTATTTT. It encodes CASSQEGRQPYF.

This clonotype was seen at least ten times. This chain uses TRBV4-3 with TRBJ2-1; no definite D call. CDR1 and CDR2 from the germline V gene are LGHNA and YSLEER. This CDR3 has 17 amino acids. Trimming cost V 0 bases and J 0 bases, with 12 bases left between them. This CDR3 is CASSQDPGLISYNEQFF. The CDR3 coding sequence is TGCGCCAGCAGCCAAGATCCGGGTCTCATCTCCTACAATGAGCAGTTCTTC.

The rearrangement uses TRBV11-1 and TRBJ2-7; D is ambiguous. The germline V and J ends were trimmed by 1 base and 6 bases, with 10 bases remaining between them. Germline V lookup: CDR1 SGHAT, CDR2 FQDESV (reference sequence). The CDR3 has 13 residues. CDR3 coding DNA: TGTGCCAGCAGCTTAGGATCAGTGTCCGAGCAGTACTTC. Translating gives CASSLGSVSEQYF.

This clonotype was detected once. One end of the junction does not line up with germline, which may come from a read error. Written as DNA, the CDR3 is TGCAGTGTTCCGCCGGGGGCGACAGATCCGCAGTATTTT. The encoded protein is CSVPPGATDPQYF. The chain uses TRBV20-1 and TRBJ2-3; perhaps D is TRBD1 or TRBD2 (6 bases each). CDR3 length: 13 residues. CDR1 and CDR2 (germline): DFQATT, SNEGSKA (reference sequence).

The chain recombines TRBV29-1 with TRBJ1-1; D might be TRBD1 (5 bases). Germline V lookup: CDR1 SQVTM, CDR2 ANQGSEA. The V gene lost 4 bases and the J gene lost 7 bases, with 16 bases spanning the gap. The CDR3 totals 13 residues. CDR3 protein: CSVVRGESGEAFF. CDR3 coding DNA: TGCAGCGTTGTCCGAGGGGAGTCCGGTGAAGCTTTCTTT.

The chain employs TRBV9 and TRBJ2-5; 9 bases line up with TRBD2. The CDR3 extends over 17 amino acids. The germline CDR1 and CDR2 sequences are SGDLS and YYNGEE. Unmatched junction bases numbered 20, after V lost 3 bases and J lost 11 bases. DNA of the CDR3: TGTGCCAGCAGCGCAATACGAGCGGGGGGCCGCGACAATGAGCAGTACTTC. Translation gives CASSAIRAGGRDNEQYF.

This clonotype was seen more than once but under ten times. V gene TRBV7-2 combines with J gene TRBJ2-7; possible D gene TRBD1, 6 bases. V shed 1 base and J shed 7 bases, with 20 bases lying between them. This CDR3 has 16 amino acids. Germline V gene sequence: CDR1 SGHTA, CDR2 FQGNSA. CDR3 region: CASSLDTGTEGNEQYF. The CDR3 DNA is TGTGCCAGCAGCTTAGATACAGGGACGGAAGGGAATGAGCAGTACTTC.

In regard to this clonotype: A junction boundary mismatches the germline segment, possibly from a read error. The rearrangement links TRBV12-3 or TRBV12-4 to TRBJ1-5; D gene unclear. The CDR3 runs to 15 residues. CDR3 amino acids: CVSSIDDMGDQPQHF. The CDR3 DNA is TGTGTCAGCAGTATAGATGACATGGGCGATCAGCCCCAGCATTTT.

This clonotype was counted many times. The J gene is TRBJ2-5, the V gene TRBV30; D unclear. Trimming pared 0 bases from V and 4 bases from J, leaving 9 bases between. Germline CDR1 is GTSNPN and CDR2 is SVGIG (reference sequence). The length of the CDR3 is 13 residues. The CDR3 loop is CAWSVRIRETQYF. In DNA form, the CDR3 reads TGTGCCTGGAGTGTAAGGATACGAGAGACCCAGTACTTC.

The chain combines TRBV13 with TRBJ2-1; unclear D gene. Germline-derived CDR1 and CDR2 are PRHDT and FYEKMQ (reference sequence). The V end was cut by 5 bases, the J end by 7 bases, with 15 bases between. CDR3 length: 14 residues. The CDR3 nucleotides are TGTGCCAGCAGCCACAGACGTCCTACTAATGAGCAGTTCTTC. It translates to CASSHRRPTNEQFF. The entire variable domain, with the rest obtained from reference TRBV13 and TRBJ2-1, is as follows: AAGVIQSPRHLIKEKRETATLKCYPIPRHDTVYWYQQGPGQDPQFLISFYEKMQSDKGSIPDRFSAQQFSDYHSELNMSSLELGDSALYFCASSHRRPTNEQFFGPGTRLTVL.

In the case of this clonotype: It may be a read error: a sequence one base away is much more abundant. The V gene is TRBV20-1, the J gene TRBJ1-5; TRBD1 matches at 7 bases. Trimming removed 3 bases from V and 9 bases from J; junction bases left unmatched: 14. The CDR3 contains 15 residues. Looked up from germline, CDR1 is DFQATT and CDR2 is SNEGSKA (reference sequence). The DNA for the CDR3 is TGCAGTGCTAGTAGAGGGGGCTGTTCGTCGGGGCCCCAGCATTTT. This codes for CSASRGGCSSGPQHF.